A selection of T cell receptor beta chains follows, all from one sample in a study of blood T cells in healthy people across ages. TCRdb analysed the 5' RACE reads with MiXCR anew, one entry per CDR3 protein. The top ten hold 10% to 15% of the sample, which has 700,000 to 850,000 distinct CDR3 sequences, roughly 35% seen once. The sequenced material came from blood. Receptors originate from a man between 18 and 35 years old in good health. Each CDR3 is given with its conserved first and last residue. D genes are given only for firm matches. The listing skips clone size in some rows; elsewhere it reads once, few, many or a size class.

>TRBV20-1|TRBD1|.|TRBJ2-7
TGCAGTCCCAAGGGGCCGGGACAGGACTCCTACGAGCAGTACTTC
CSPKGPGQDSYEQYF
>TRBV27|.|.|TRBJ1-1
TGTGCCAGCAGTTTATCTGGAGGGACCACTGAAGCTTTCTTT
CASSLSGGTTEAFF
>TRBV11-2|.|.|TRBJ2-1
TGTGCCAGCAGCTTAGGCGGAGGTCATGAGCAGTTCTTC
CASSLGGGHEQFF
>TRBV24-1|.|.|TRBJ2-6
TGTGCCACCAGTGACCCTAACAGGGGAGGCCCTGGGGCCAACGTCCTGACTTTC
CATSDPNRGGPGANVLTF
>TRBV6-1|.|.|TRBJ1-5
TGTGCCACCGGACCTTCCAATCAGCCCCAGCATTTT
CATGPSNQPQHF
>TRBV28|.|.|TRBJ1-3
TGTGCCAGCAGTTTCCCCCCTGGAAACACCATATATTTT
CASSFPPGNTIYF
>TRBV10-3|.|.|TRBJ1-2
TGTGCCGTCCATTCGGGTGGCTACACCTTC
CAVHSGGYTF
>TRBV2|.|.|TRBJ1-5
TGTGCCAGCAGTCAGGGAGTGGAGCCCCAGCATTTT
CASSQGVEPQHF
>TRBV7-9|TRBD1|few|TRBJ1-6
TGTGCCAGCAGCTCCCAGGGGGCCTATAATTCACCCCTCCACTTT
CASSSQGAYNSPLHF
>TRBV4-2|TRBD2|few|TRBJ2-3
TGTGCCAGCAGCCCCTGGGATCGGGGGGGAGATACGCAGTATTTT
CASSPWDRGGDTQYF
>TRBV12-3/TRBV12-4|.|few|TRBJ2-2
TGTGCCAGCAGTTTATCTGGGAACACCGGGGAGCTGTTTTTT
CASSLSGNTGELFF
>TRBV7-2|TRBD2|few|TRBJ2-3
TGTGCCAGCAGCTTAGCGCGTAGCGGGGGCACAGATACGCAGTATTTT
CASSLARSGGTDTQYF
>TRBV2|.|.|TRBJ2-1
TGTGCCAGCAGTGAAGCAGGAGGACCTTATGGGCGCAATGAGCAGTTCTTC
CASSEAGGPYGRNEQFF
>TRBV21-1|.|.|TRBJ1-2
TGTGCCAGCAGGTCATGGGGGACCAACTATGGCTACACCTTC
CASRSWGTNYGYTF
>TRBV3-1|.|few|TRBJ1-4
TGTGCCAGCAGCCATTACAGGGAAAAACTGTTTTTT
CASSHYREKLFF
>TRBV4-1|TRBD1|.|TRBJ2-2
TGCGCCAGCAGCCACCTGGACAGGGCTACGAACACCGGGGAGCTGTTTTTT
CASSHLDRATNTGELFF
>TRBV5-1|TRBD2|few|TRBJ2-7
TGCGCCAGCAGCTTGGAGCGGGGGAGTTACAATGAGCAGTACTTC
CASSLERGSYNEQYF
>TRBV4-2|.|few|TRBJ2-1
TGTGCCAGCAGCCATCCCGAGCGGAATGAGCAGTTCTTC
CASSHPERNEQFF
>TRBV12-3/TRBV12-4|TRBD1|.|TRBJ2-7
TGTGCCAGCAGTTTAGCGGGGGCAGGGGGCTCCGAGCAGTACTTC
CASSLAGAGGSEQYF
>TRBV4-3|TRBD2|many|TRBJ2-1
TGCGCCAGCAGCCCCGAACTAGCGGGGGGGCCTTCCCTCTACAATGAGCAGTTCTTC
CASSPELAGGPSLYNEQFF
>TRBV9|.|few|TRBJ2-1
TGTGCCAGCAGCCCCCAATCGGGACCCTCCTACAATGAGCAGTTCTTC
CASSPQSGPSYNEQFF
>TRBV20-1|.|.|TRBJ2-7
TGCAGTGCTGACCCGTATGGGCACGAGCAGTACTTC
CSADPYGHEQYF
>TRBV4-2|.|few|TRBJ1-5
TGTGCCAGCAGCCCCGACGGATATAGCAATCAGCCCCAGCATTTT
CASSPDGYSNQPQHF
>TRBV6-2/TRBV6-3|.|.|TRBJ1-5
TGTGCCAGCAGTCAACACGGGGATTCCTTAGGCCAGCCCCAGCATTTT
CASSQHGDSLGQPQHF
>TRBV7-6|.|once|TRBJ2-7
TGTGCCAGCAGCTCCCCCTTGGGGGCTCAATACGATTACGAGCAGTACTTC
CASSSPLGAQYDYEQYF
>TRBV27|.|.|TRBJ2-6
TGTGCCAGCAGTTCCGATATCCGGCTATCTGGGGCCAACGTCCTGACTTTC
CASSSDIRLSGANVLTF
>TRBV5-1|TRBD2|few|TRBJ2-5
TGCGCCAGCAGCTTGGGACTAGCGGGGGCTTCTGGGTACCAAGAGACCCAGTACTTC
CASSLGLAGASGYQETQYF
>TRBV4-1|.|.|TRBJ1-6
TGCGCCAGCAGCCGCCCTGCGGGACGGAATAATTCACCCCTCCACTTT
CASSRPAGRNNSPLHF
>TRBV6-6|.|few|TRBJ1-2
TGTGCCAGCAGTTACGAACGGGCAGGGAACTATGGCTACACCTTC
CASSYERAGNYGYTF
>TRBV24-1|TRBD1|.|TRBJ1-5
TGTGCCACCAGTGACTCCGGCGGGACAGGGGATTATGGCAATCAGCCCCAGCATTTT
CATSDSGGTGDYGNQPQHF
>TRBV20-1|.|few|TRBJ2-7
TGCAGTGCCCACCCTGTAGGGGCCGCACCCTACGAGCAGTACTTC
CSAHPVGAAPYEQYF
>TRBV4-3|.|few|TRBJ1-2
TGCGCCAGCAGCCACTTCGGAGGACGTACTAACTATGGCTACACCTTC
CASSHFGGRTNYGYTF
>TRBV6-2/TRBV6-3|.|.|TRBJ2-7
TGTGCCAGCAGTTGCAGGGTTGCCTACGAGCAGTACTTC
CASSCRVAYEQYF
>TRBV28|TRBD2|.|TRBJ2-5
TGTGCCAGCAGTTCCATTTGGACTAGCGGGGGGATTCTGGCCCAGTACTTC
CASSSIWTSGGILAQYF
>TRBV18|.|.|TRBJ2-1
TGTGCCAGCTCACCACAGACAGAGGGGACCTACAATGAGCAGTTCTTC
CASSPQTEGTYNEQFF
>TRBV7-2|.|.|TRBJ1-1
TGTGCCAGCAGCTTAGTAATAGCGAACACTGAAGCTTTCTTT
CASSLVIANTEAFF
>TRBV20-1|.|few|TRBJ2-7
TGCAGTGCTAGACCCCGGGGTCCGAGCTCCTACGAGCAGTACTTC
CSARPRGPSSYEQYF
>TRBV18|.|few|TRBJ2-1
TGTGCCAGCTCGGGTAGGGCCCAGCAGTTCTTC
CASSGRAQQFF
>TRBV21-1|.|few|TRBJ1-5
TGTGCCAGCAGCAAAGGTGATAGGGGCCGGGGAGGGGCGACCAATCAGCCCCAGCATTTT
CASSKGDRGRGGATNQPQHF
>TRBV29-1|.|.|TRBJ1-1
TGCAGCGTTGTGATGGGGGGAACTGAAGCTTTCTTT
CSVVMGGTEAFF
>TRBV20-1|.|.|TRBJ1-3
TGCAGTGCTAGAGATTACCGGGCCTCCTCTGGAAACACCATATATTTT
CSARDYRASSGNTIYF
>TRBV5-1|TRBD1|.|TRBJ1-1
TGCGCCAGCAGCCCAGGGACAGCAATAAGTGAAGCTTTCTTT
CASSPGTAISEAFF
>TRBV10-3|.|many|TRBJ2-1
TGTGCCATCAGTGTGGATAATGAGCAGTTCTTC
CAISVDNEQFF
>TRBV6-4|.|.|TRBJ2-3
TGTGCCAGCAGCAAAGAAGGGGGTAGCCCAGATACGCAGTATTTT
CASSKEGGSPDTQYF
>TRBV29-1|.|.|TRBJ2-7
TGCAGCGTTTTGAGTCAAGCCTACGAGCAGTACTTC
CSVLSQAYEQYF
>TRBV12-3/TRBV12-4|.|many|TRBJ2-5
TGTGCCAGCAGTTTTGGGAGCAGCCCCCAAGAGACCCAGTACTTC
CASSFGSSPQETQYF
>TRBV9|TRBD1|many|TRBJ1-5
TGTGCCAGCAGCCCGACAGGGCTAAATCAGCCCCAGCATTTT
CASSPTGLNQPQHF
>TRBV7-2|.|.|TRBJ2-3
TGTGCCAGCAGCTTAAGACGGGGGGACACAGGTTCAGATACGCAGTATTTT
CASSLRRGDTGSDTQYF
>TRBV12-3/TRBV12-4|TRBD2|many|TRBJ2-3
TGTGCCAGCAGTTTAGCGCTAAAGGGCGGGGGGACCGCTAGCACAGATACGCAGTATTTT
CASSLALKGGGTASTDTQYF
>TRBV7-2|.|few|TRBJ2-3
TGTGCCAGCAGCGTATGGGCGGAGGATACGCAGTATTTT
CASSVWAEDTQYF